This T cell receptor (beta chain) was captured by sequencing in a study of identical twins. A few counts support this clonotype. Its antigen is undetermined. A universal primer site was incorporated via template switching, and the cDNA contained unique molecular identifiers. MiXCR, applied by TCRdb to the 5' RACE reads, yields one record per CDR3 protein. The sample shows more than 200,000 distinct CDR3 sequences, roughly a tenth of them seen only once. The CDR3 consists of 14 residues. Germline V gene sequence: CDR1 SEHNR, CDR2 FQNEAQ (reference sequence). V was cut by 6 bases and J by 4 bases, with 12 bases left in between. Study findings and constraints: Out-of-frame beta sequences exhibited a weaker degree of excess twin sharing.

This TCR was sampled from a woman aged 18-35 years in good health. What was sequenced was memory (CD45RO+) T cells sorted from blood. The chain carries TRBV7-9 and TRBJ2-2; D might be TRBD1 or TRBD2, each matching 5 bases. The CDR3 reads CASRGVVGTGELFF. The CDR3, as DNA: TGTGCCAGCAGGGGGGTCGTGGGCACCGGGGAGCTGTTTTTT.